Listed below are T cell receptor beta chains from one sample, sequenced in a study of beta chain features in type 1 diabetes. Using immunoSEQ multiplex PCR, the repertoire was profiled, and TCRdb retains in-frame clones only, with some absent. Here the sample spans 450,000 to 600,000 clones, approximately 31% being singletons. The sample comprised naive CD4+ T cells from blood. These receptor sequences come from a man younger than 30 in good health. Both conserved end residues are part of each CDR3. A D gene is named only where the DNA matches it firmly. A row's size may be missing; if present it is once, few, many or a size class.

CDR3 protein	CDR3 DNA	V gene	J gene	D gene	clone size
CASSLTANVLTF	TGTGCCAGCAGTTTAACGGCCAACGTCCTGACTTTC	TRBV28	TRBJ2-6	NA	NA
CASTAWDSSYEQYF	TGTGCCAGCACTGCCTGGGACTCCTCCTACGAGCAGTACTTC	TRBV28	TRBJ2-7	NA	NA
CSVDRGQVGFF	TGCAGCGTTGATCGTGGACAGGTCGGGTTCTTC	TRBV29-1	TRBJ2-1	TRBD1	few
CAWRIRGTAEAFF	TGTGCCTGGAGGATTCGGGGGACCGCTGAAGCTTTCTTT	TRBV30	TRBJ1-1	NA	NA
CASSLGLANSYNEQFF	TGTGCCAGCAGCTTAGGACTAGCGAACTCCTACAATGAGCAGTTCTTC	TRBV7-7	TRBJ2-1	TRBD2	NA
CASSLDPGAGEQYF	TGTGCCAGCAGTTTGGACCCAGGGGCAGGCGAGCAGTACTTC	TRBV6-5	TRBJ2-7	NA	NA
CAWSPSETQYF	TGTGCCTGGAGCCCCTCAGAGACCCAGTACTTC	TRBV30	TRBJ2-5	NA	NA
CASTEITSGSGDTQYF	TGCGCCAGCACGGAAATAACTAGCGGGAGTGGAGATACGCAGTATTTT	TRBV5-1	TRBJ2-3	TRBD2	few
CAWSVQRAKQYF	TGTGCCTGGAGTGTACAAAGGGCTAAGCAGTACTTC	TRBV30	TRBJ2-7	NA	NA
CASSYSFGQGKAFF	TGTGCCAGCAGTTACTCCTTCGGACAGGGAAAAGCTTTCTTT	TRBV6-5	TRBJ1-1	TRBD1	few
CASSLEGGNTEAFF	TGTGCCAGCAGCTTGGAGGGCGGCAACACTGAAGCTTTCTTT	TRBV5-6	TRBJ1-1	NA	NA